This is a list of T cell receptor beta chains from one sample in a study of cytomegalovirus exposure and HLA in healthy donors. Only in-frame clones appear in the TCRdb table, and some are missing; sequencing was by immunoSEQ multiplex PCR. The sample includes about 140,000 clones, approximately 70% of them seen just once. The material sequenced was PBMCs. The source is a woman in her twenties or thirties in good health and CMV-seronegative. The CDR3 runs from the conserved cysteine through the conserved F or W. D genes are given only for firm matches. Size values are once, few and many counts, or a class for expanded clones, and some rows have none.

CDR3 protein,CDR3 DNA,clone size,J gene,V gene,D gene
CASSLVGDPSGNTIYF,TGCGCCAGCAGCTTGGTTGGAGACCCCTCTGGAAACACCATATATTTT,few,TRBJ1-3,TRBV5-1,NA
CASRRTHRASEANVLTF,TGTGCCAGTAGACGCACACACAGGGCCTCTGAGGCCAACGTCCTGACTTTC,NA,TRBJ2-6,TRBV19,NA
CASSSGTDRFKDTQYF,TGTGCCAGCAGCTCTGGAACCGACAGGTTTAAAGATACGCAGTATTTT,NA,TRBJ2-3,TRBV5-4,NA
CASSVGGGDTEAFF,TGTGCCAGCAGCGTAGGGGGGGGCGACACTGAAGCTTTCTTT,NA,TRBJ1-1,TRBV9,NA
CASSIRSLGEQYF,TGTGCCAGCTCGATTAGGAGTCTTGGTGAGCAGTACTTC,few,TRBJ2-7,TRBV7-9,NA
CASRRTSRFTDTQYF,TGCGCCAGCAGACGGACTAGCCGATTCACAGATACGCAGTATTTT,NA,TRBJ2-3,TRBV5-1,TRBD2
CASSFGDRETQYF,TGTGCCAGCAGCTTCGGCGACAGGGAGACGCAGTATTTT,NA,TRBJ2-3,TRBV7-3,TRBD1
CASSQSLGGETDTQYF,TGTGCCAGTAGTCAGAGTTTGGGTGGGGAGACAGATACGCAGTATTTT,NA,TRBJ2-3,TRBV19,NA
CASSERGTGSYEQYF,TGTGCCAGCAGTGAGAGGGGGACAGGATCCTACGAGCAGTACTTC,NA,TRBJ2-7,TRBV6-1,TRBD1
CASSNRVADTQYF,TGTGCCAGCAGCAACAGGGTTGCAGATACGCAGTATTTT,NA,TRBJ2-3,TRBV9,NA
CASSRAAYSNQPQHF,TGTGCCAGTAGTAGGGCAGCATATAGCAATCAGCCCCAGCATTTT,NA,TRBJ1-5,TRBV19,NA
CATTSLRDSEQFF,TGTGCCACCACCTCTCTGCGGGACAGCGAGCAGTTCTTC,NA,TRBJ2-1,TRBV19,NA
CASSPTGFPSSGGYTF,TGTGCCAGTAGTCCGACAGGGTTCCCTTCTTCGGGTGGCTACACCTTC,once,TRBJ1-2,TRBV19,TRBD1
CASSVEQRAGRSSSTDTQYF,TGTGCCAGCAGCGTAGAGCAGCGGGCGGGACGATCATCTAGCACAGATACGCAGTATTTT,few,TRBJ2-3,TRBV9,NA
CASSLLAGGPAQETQYF,TGTGCCAGCAGCTTACTAGCGGGGGGCCCAGCCCAAGAGACCCAGTACTTC,few,TRBJ2-5,TRBV5-4,TRBD2
CASRTGGNGNQPQHF,TGTGCCAGCAGGACAGGGGGTAACGGAAATCAGCCCCAGCATTTT,NA,TRBJ1-5,TRBV6-1,TRBD1
CASSSPAGGFTEAFF,TGCGCCAGCAGCTCACCCGCGGGGGGTTTCACTGAAGCTTTCTTT,NA,TRBJ1-1,TRBV5-1,NA
CASSGQVGGNEQFF,TGTGCCAGTAGTGGACAGGTAGGGGGTAATGAGCAGTTCTTC,NA,TRBJ2-1,TRBV19,TRBD1
CASSIVSLLATENTDTQYF,TGTGCCAGTAGTATAGTATCACTCTTAGCGACGGAAAACACAGATACGCAGTATTTT,NA,TRBJ2-3,TRBV19,NA
CASSRLAGDDNEQFF,TGTGCCAGCAGCCGACTAGCGGGAGACGACAATGAGCAGTTCTTC,NA,TRBJ2-1,TRBV7-8,TRBD2
CASSSLETQYF,TGTGCCAGCAGTTCCCTGGAGACCCAGTACTTC,NA,TRBJ2-5,TRBV6-1,NA
CASHSGQGYEQYF,TGTGCCAGCCATTCCGGACAGGGGTACGAGCAGTACTTC,NA,TRBJ2-7,TRBV19,TRBD1
CASSVTGATDTQYF,TGTGCCAGCAGCGTCACAGGGGCGACAGATACGCAGTATTTT,NA,TRBJ2-3,TRBV7-2,TRBD1
CASKSGLAGNEQFF,TGTGCCAGCAAATCGGGACTAGCTGGCAATGAGCAGTTCTTC,NA,TRBJ2-1,TRBV7-2,TRBD2
CASRKGAGTGELFF,TGTGCCAGTCGTAAGGGGGCGGGCACCGGGGAGCTGTTTTTT,NA,TRBJ2-2,TRBV6-5,TRBD1
CASRDRGQFGYGYTF,TGTGCCAGTAGGGACAGGGGCCAGTTCGGCTATGGCTACACCTTC,NA,TRBJ1-2,TRBV19,TRBD1
CASSPSGAYSGNTIYF,TGCGCCAGCAGCCCTTCGGGAGCTTACTCTGGAAACACCATATATTTT,NA,TRBJ1-3,TRBV5-1,NA
CASSPTWDRGYTGELFF,TGTGCCAGCAGCCCCACCTGGGACAGGGGCTACACCGGGGAGCTGTTTTTT,NA,TRBJ2-2,TRBV5-4,TRBD1
CASSEWTGSGEELFF,TGTGCCAGCAGTGAATGGACAGGTTCTGGAGAAGAACTGTTTTTT,NA,TRBJ1-4,TRBV6-1,TRBD1
CASSDRPGAHRENIQYF,TGTGCCAGCAGTGATCGGCCAGGGGCTCATCGGGAAAACATTCAGTACTTC,NA,TRBJ2-4,TRBV25-1,NA
CASSPGFSGETQYF,TGCGCCAGCAGCCCAGGGTTTTCTGGAGAGACCCAGTACTTC,once,TRBJ2-5,TRBV5-1,NA
CASSPGGNTEAFF,TGTGCCAGCAGCCCCGGGGGGAACACTGAAGCTTTCTTT,NA,TRBJ1-1,TRBV7-3,NA
CASSLGPQTDTQYF,TGTGCCAGCAGCTTAGGTCCCCAAACAGATACGCAGTATTTT,once,TRBJ2-3,TRBV7-9,NA
CASSLSLGWAYGYTF,TGTGCCAGCAGTTTATCCCTGGGCTGGGCCTATGGCTACACCTTC,NA,TRBJ1-2,TRBV28,NA
CASSLGQGAEAFF,TGCGCCAGCAGCTTGGGACAGGGCGCTGAAGCTTTCTTT,NA,TRBJ1-1,TRBV5-1,TRBD1
CASSVGQAGQPQHF,TGTGCCAGCAGTGTGGGCCAGGCGGGTCAGCCCCAGCATTTT,NA,TRBJ1-5,TRBV2,NA
CASSARDYEQYF,TGTGCCAGCAGCGCCCGGGACTACGAGCAGTACTTC,NA,TRBJ2-7,TRBV11-1,NA
CASTPPGLSYEQYF,TGTGCCAGCACCCCCCCGGGACTATCCTACGAGCAGTACTTC,NA,TRBJ2-7,TRBV11-2,TRBD2
CASSALSGETGELFF,TGTGCCAGCAGCGCCCTCTCAGGGGAAACCGGGGAGCTGTTTTTT,once,TRBJ2-2,TRBV9,NA
CASSSYGDSPLHF,TGTGCCAGCAGTAGTTACGGGGATTCACCCCTCCACTTT,once,TRBJ1-6,TRBV28,NA
CASSPQVSGLASTDTQYF,TGTGCCAGCAGCCCTCAAGTATCGGGACTAGCTAGCACAGATACGCAGTATTTT,NA,TRBJ2-3,TRBV4-2,TRBD2
CASRERRGPFGGNQPQHF,TGTGCCAGCCGAGAGAGGAGGGGCCCTTTTGGTGGCAATCAGCCCCAGCATTTT,NA,TRBJ1-5,TRBV7-9,NA
CASSNPGRGNEQFF,TGCGCCAGCAGTAACCCCGGGAGGGGCAATGAGCAGTTCTTC,NA,TRBJ2-1,TRBV5-1,TRBD2
CAWSVTSFSSYNEQFF,TGTGCCTGGAGTGTCACCTCCTTTAGCTCCTACAATGAGCAGTTCTTC,NA,TRBJ2-1,TRBV30,NA
CASSGPGQNTEAFF,TGTGCCAGCAGTGGACCGGGACAGAACACTGAAGCTTTCTTT,NA,TRBJ1-1,TRBV6-1,NA
CARSLRQITSVSYNEQFF,TGTGCCAGAAGCTTACGCCAGATAACCTCCGTCTCCTACAATGAGCAGTTCTTC,NA,TRBJ2-1,TRBV7-5,NA
CSVKQGEQFF,TGCAGCGTTAAACAGGGTGAGCAGTTCTTC,few,TRBJ2-1,TRBV29-1,NA
CASNGDSTTDTQYF,TGTGCCTCTAATGGGGACAGCACCACAGATACGCAGTATTTT,NA,TRBJ2-3,TRBV28,TRBD1
CASSLARTGELFF,TGCGCCAGCAGCTTGGCCCGCACCGGGGAGCTGTTTTTT,few,TRBJ2-2,TRBV5-1,NA
CASSPAAGATDTQYF,TGTGCCAGCAGCCCGGCGGCAGGGGCCACAGATACGCAGTATTTT,NA,TRBJ2-3,TRBV7-8,NA
CSAQTGGYDTGELFF,TGCAGCGCCCAGACAGGGGGCTACGACACCGGGGAGCTGTTTTTT,NA,TRBJ2-2,TRBV29-1,TRBD1